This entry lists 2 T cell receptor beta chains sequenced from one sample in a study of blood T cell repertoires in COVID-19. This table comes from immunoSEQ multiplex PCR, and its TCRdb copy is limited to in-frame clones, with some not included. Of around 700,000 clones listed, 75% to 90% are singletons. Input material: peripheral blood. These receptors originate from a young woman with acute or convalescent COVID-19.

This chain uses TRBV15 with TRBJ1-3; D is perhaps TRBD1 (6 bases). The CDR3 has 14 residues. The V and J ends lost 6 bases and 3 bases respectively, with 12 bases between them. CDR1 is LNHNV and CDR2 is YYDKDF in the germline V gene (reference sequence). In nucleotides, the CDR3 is TGTGCCACCAGTAAGGGGGAATTTGGAAACACCATATATTTT. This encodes CATSKGEFGNTIYF.

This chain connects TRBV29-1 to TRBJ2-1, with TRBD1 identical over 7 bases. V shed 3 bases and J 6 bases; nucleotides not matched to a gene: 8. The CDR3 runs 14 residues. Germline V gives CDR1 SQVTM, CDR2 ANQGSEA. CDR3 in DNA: TGCAGCGTTGATCTCGACAGGGTTGGCAATGAGCAGTTCTTC. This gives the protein CSVDLDRVGNEQFF.